Included here is one TCR beta chain sequence, with context. Some clones are missing from TCRdb's copy, which holds only in-frame ones; the method was immunoSEQ multiplex PCR. The sample shows 130,000 to 150,000 clones, more than 75% of them seen only once. This specimen comes from a study of T cell responses to AZD1222 COVID-19 vaccine. This clonotype was obtained from an adult who received the AZD1222 COVID-19 vaccine. The starting material was peripheral blood, obtained 28 days after the second AZD1222 dose.

Here the CDR3 DNA reads TGTGCCTGGAGCCGAGGGATTAATAGCAATCAGCCCCAGCATTTT. It is translated as CAWSRGINSNQPQHF. The V call is TRBV30, the J call TRBJ1-5; D not certain. With 3 bases removed from V and 0 bases from J, the gap between germline ends came to 12 bases. This CDR3 contains 15 residues. Germline lookup yields CDR1 GTSNPN and CDR2 SVGIG (reference sequence). The whole variable domain, remainder taken from reference TRBV30 and TRBJ1-5, is SQTIHQWPATLVQPVGSPLSLECTVEGTSNPNLYWYRQAAGRGLQLLFYSVGIGQISSEVPQNLSASRPQDRQFILSSKKLLLSDSGFYLCAWSRGINSNQPQHFGDGTRLSIL.